The 14 T cell receptor beta chains below all came from one sample that was sequenced in a study of T cells after yellow fever vaccination. One entry per CDR3 protein, called by TCRdb with MiXCR from the 5' RACE reads. The sample lists 400,000 to 450,000 distinct CDR3 sequences; under 20% were seen once. Source: PBMCs, taken before the yellow fever booster vaccination. These receptors were collected from a man between 18 and 35 years old who received the YFV17D yellow fever vaccine.

This clonotype occurred a few times. V is TRBV11-2 and J is TRBJ2-3; D unresolved. This CDR3 spans 15 amino acids. Trimming removed 1 base from V and 5 bases from J, with 13 bases in between. In germline, CDR1 is SGHAT, CDR2 FQNNGV. CDR3 protein: CASSLGSVGLDTQYF. In DNA form, the CDR3 reads TGTGCCAGCAGCTTAGGCAGCGTCGGATTAGATACGCAGTATTTT. Full variable domain (outside the CDR3, taken from reference TRBV11-2 and TRBJ2-3): EAGVAQSPRYKIIEKRQSVAFWCNPISGHATLYWYQQILGQGPKLLIQFQNNGVVDDSQLPKDRFSAERLKGVDSTLKIQPAKLEDSAVYLCASSLGSVGLDTQYFGPGTRLTVL.

This clonotype was observed a handful of times. The chain recombines TRBV7-2 with TRBJ2-2; D tentatively fits TRBD1 or TRBD2 (5 bases each). Trimming removed 9 bases from V and 3 bases from J, with 17 bases in between. Germline CDR1 SGHTA, CDR2 FQGNSA. CDR3 length: 15 amino acids. CDR3 nucleotides: TGTGCCAGTCCGAGGGGAGACACATACACCGGGGAGCTGTTTTTT. This encodes CASPRGDTYTGELFF.

This clonotype was picked up a small number of times. V usage is TRBV9 and J usage is TRBJ1-1; D is undetermined. Germline-derived CDR1 and CDR2 are SGDLS and YYNGEE. V shed 0 bases and J shed 3 bases, with 6 bases lying between them. CDR3 length: 13 amino acids. This chain's CDR3 is CASSVEEDTEAFF. For the CDR3, the DNA is TGTGCCAGCAGCGTAGAGGAGGACACTGAAGCTTTCTTT.

This clonotype was found a few times. The rearrangement uses TRBV5-1 and TRBJ1-3; D is uncertain. CDR3 length: 12 residues. The germline V and J ends were trimmed by 3 bases and 4 bases, with 5 bases remaining between them. The germline gives CDR1 SGHRS, CDR2 YFSETQ. The CDR3 DNA follows: TGCGCCAGCAGCTCGGAGGGAAACACCATATATTTT. As protein: CASSSEGNTIYF.

This clonotype was seen only a few times. The CDR3 here is CASSLSGGATGNQPQHF. Here the CDR3 DNA reads TGTGCCAGCAGCTTATCGGGGGGGGCTACGGGCAATCAGCCCCAGCATTTT. The chain links TRBV7-2 to TRBJ1-5; perhaps TRBD1 as D (6 bases). Per the germline V gene, CDR1 is SGHTA and CDR2 is FQGNSA. The CDR3 is 17 amino acids. Trimming cost V 2 bases and J 2 bases, with 16 bases left between them.

This clonotype appeared a few times. The chain carries TRBV9 and TRBJ2-1; D possibly corresponds to TRBD1 (6 bases). This CDR3 has 12 residues. Germline V gene data show CDR1 as SGDLS and CDR2 as YYNGEE. The V end lost 3 bases, the J end lost 9 bases, and 10 bases lay between the germline ends. CDR3 loop: CASSADRFEQFF. The CDR3 DNA reads TGTGCCAGCAGCGCAGACAGGTTTGAGCAGTTCTTC.

The chain couples TRBV9 to TRBJ1-1; TRBD1 matches 7 bases. The CDR3 contains 15 residues. With V trimmed by 2 bases and J by 1 base, 5 bases remained unmatched. Germline V lookup: CDR1 SGDLS, CDR2 YYNGEE. This chain's CDR3 is CASSVSGQRNTEAFF. The CDR3 DNA follows: TGTGCCAGCAGCGTCTCGGGACAGAGGAACACTGAAGCTTTCTTT.

The chain has TRBV2 and TRBJ2-5; 8 bases align to TRBD2. The germline V gene has CDR1 SNHLY and CDR2 FYNNEI. The CDR3 runs to 16 residues. J was trimmed by 0 bases and V by 7 bases; bases with no gene match: 10. The DNA of the CDR3 is TGTGCCAGCAAACCAGAACCGGGGGGGGACCAAGAGACCCAGTACTTC. This translates into CASKPEPGGDQETQYF.

This clonotype was detected only a few times. CDR3 amino acids: CASSLLAGDPGLTYNEQFF. As DNA, the CDR3 is TGTGCCAGCAGCTTGCTTGCCGGAGATCCTGGACTAACCTACAATGAGCAGTTCTTC. J is TRBJ2-1 and V is TRBV11-1, with D tentatively TRBD2 (6 bases). V lost 3 bases, J lost 2 bases, and 23 bases lay in between. Germline-derived CDR1 and CDR2 are SGHAT and FQDESV (reference sequence). The CDR3 is made up of 19 amino acids.

The rearrangement uses TRBV6-2 or TRBV6-3 and TRBJ1-2; the D gene is possibly TRBD1 (5 bases). CDR1 MNHEY and CDR2 SVGEGT come from the germline V gene. The CDR3 sequence is 18 residues long. V lost 2 bases, J lost 4 bases, and 23 bases lay in between. DNA for the CDR3: TGTGCCAGCAGTTACAGTCCGGCCTCGGGACGGGACCTCTATGGCTACACCTTC. As protein: CASSYSPASGRDLYGYTF.

The J gene is TRBJ1-2, the V gene TRBV6-6, with D maybe TRBD1 (5 bases). CDR1 is MNHNY, CDR2 SVGAGI, per germline (reference sequence). V dropped 4 bases and J dropped 4 bases, with 13 bases sitting between them. The CDR3 is 14 residues long. The CDR3 DNA reads TGTGCCAGCAGTTTAGGCGGGACTGGCTATGGCTACACCTTC. It codes for CASSLGGTGYGYTF.

The J gene is TRBJ1-1, the V gene TRBV6-5, with D maybe TRBD1 (6 bases). The CDR3 length is 14 residues. V was clipped by 3 bases and J by 5 bases, with 13 bases between them. The germline V gene has CDR1 MNHEY and CDR2 SVGAGI. CDR3 bases: TGTGCCAGCAGTTATGGAAGGGGGGTGACTGAAGCTTTCTTT. Translated, it gives CASSYGRGVTEAFF.

This clonotype has just a few counts. The chain recombines TRBV6-5 with TRBJ1-5, with 7 nucleotides matching TRBD1. The CDR3 is made up of 14 amino acids. Germline CDR1 reads MNHEY; CDR2 reads SVGAGI. J was trimmed by 4 bases and V by 5 bases; bases with no gene match: 5. The CDR3 spells CASSTTGFNQPQHF. The CDR3 region has the DNA TGTGCCAGCAGTACGACAGGGTTTAATCAGCCCCAGCATTTT.

This clonotype was counted a few times. This chain connects TRBV7-2 to TRBJ2-3; D not resolved. The V and J ends lost 1 base and 2 bases respectively, with 10 bases between them. There are 15 residues in the CDR3. Germline V gene data show CDR1 as SGHTA and CDR2 as FQGNSA. The chain's CDR3 is CASSLDRLVTDTQYF. The DNA for the CDR3 is TGTGCCAGCAGCTTAGATCGTCTGGTCACAGATACGCAGTATTTT.